These 9 T cell receptor beta chains share one sample of origin, sequenced in a study of cytomegalovirus exposure and HLA in healthy donors. Researchers ran the PCR with 60 Vbeta and 13 Jbeta primers. Repertoires were generated with immunoSEQ multiplex PCR, while TCRdb's copy carries only in-frame clones and drops some. The table lists 150,000 or so clones, less than 85% of them singletons. The specimen was PBMCs. Source of these receptors: a woman aged 60-75 years in good health and CMV-seropositive.

CDR3 region: CASRQAGTGNNEQFF. The CDR3 DNA reads TGTGCCAGCAGGCAGGCCGGGACAGGGAACAATGAGCAGTTCTTC. V is TRBV27 and J is TRBJ2-1, with 9 positions matching TRBD1. This CDR3 is 15 amino acids long. Germline V gives CDR1 MNHEY, CDR2 SMNVEV (reference sequence). The junction had 8 bases not matched to a gene; V was cut back by 6 bases and J by 5 bases.

This clone was observed once. The CDR3 nucleotides are TGTGCCAGCAGTGACCCGGGACACTCCTACGAGCAGTACTTC. Its translation: CASSDPGHSYEQYF. The chain joins TRBV25-1 to TRBJ2-7; tentatively, D is TRBD1 (6 bases). The CDR3 loop spans 14 amino acids. Trimming took 3 bases from V and 0 from J, leaving 9 bases between them. CDR1 and CDR2 (germline): MGHDK, SYGVNS.

This clone has just one count. V usage is TRBV6-1 and J usage is TRBJ2-7, with TRBD2 as a possible D gene (6 bases). The CDR3 loop spans 13 amino acids. In germline, CDR1 is MNHNS, CDR2 SASEGT. The ends were cut back, 11 bases at V and 3 bases at J, with 17 bases in the middle. The CDR3 spells CAVWRGVGYEQYF. The CDR3 bases are TGTGCCGTGTGGCGCGGGGTGGGCTACGAGCAGTACTTC.

In nucleotides, the CDR3 is TGTGCCATCAGTGAGTCAGAACAGGGCCCGTTAGACACCTTC. Amino acid sequence: CAISESEQGPLDTF. The rearrangement joins TRBV10-3 to TRBJ1-2, with TRBD1 as a possible D gene (6 bases). V was cut by 0 bases and J by 12 bases, with 17 bases left in between. In germline, CDR1 is ENHRY, CDR2 SYGVKD. This CDR3 has 14 amino acids.

This clone has only a few counts. This chain joins TRBV7-9 and TRBJ2-2; the match to TRBD1 covers 7 bases. The length of the CDR3 is 14 residues. V lost 5 bases and J lost 8; bases outside the gene matches: 8. CDR1 and CDR2 (germline): SEHNR, FQNEAQ (reference sequence). CDR3 in amino acids: CASSAQGIAGELFF. For the CDR3, the DNA is TGTGCCAGCAGCGCACAGGGGATTGCGGGGGAGCTGTTTTTT.

This clone turned up a few times. The V gene is TRBV11-2, the J gene TRBJ2-7, with D possibly being TRBD2 (6 bases). The CDR3 has 15 residues. V was shortened by 3 bases and J by 3 bases, with 15 bases between the two germline ends. Per the germline V gene, CDR1 is SGHAT and CDR2 is FQNNGV. For the CDR3, the DNA is TGTGCCAGCAGCTTCCCCCGGGTGGGGGGCTACGAGCAGTACTTC. Translation: CASSFPRVGGYEQYF.

V gene TRBV28 combines with J gene TRBJ1-5; 8 nucleotides line up with TRBD1. This CDR3 has 15 residues. The trim removed 4 bases at V and 9 bases at J, leaving 11 bases unmatched. The germline gives CDR1 MDHEN, CDR2 SYDVKM. CDR3 in amino acids: CASSSTRQGSRPQHF. Here the CDR3 DNA reads TGTGCCAGCAGTTCCACCAGACAGGGGAGTAGGCCCCAGCATTTT.

V and J are TRBV15 and TRBJ1-6; 8 nucleotides match TRBD1. Germline-derived CDR1 and CDR2 are LNHNV and YYDKDF (reference sequence). The CDR3 totals 17 residues. J lost 10 bases, V lost 5 bases, and 16 bases had no gene match. The CDR3 is CATSGILGQGIGSPLHF. In DNA form, the CDR3 reads TGTGCCACCAGCGGGATTCTAGGACAGGGCATAGGCTCACCCCTCCACTTT.

The chain joins TRBV4-1 to TRBJ2-7; 10 nucleotides align to TRBD2. V lost 2 bases, J lost 3 bases, and 7 bases stayed unmatched. Germline V lookup: CDR1 MGHRA, CDR2 YSYEKL. This CDR3 contains 16 residues. Written as DNA, the CDR3 is TGCGCCAGCAGCCAAATTGGGACTAGCGCAATCTACGAGCAGTACTTC. Translated: CASSQIGTSAIYEQYF.